These 3 T cell receptor beta chains came from one sample sequenced in a study of T-cell reconstitution after alpha-beta-depleted transplantation in children. Preparation of the TCRbeta library used unique molecular identifiers. TCRdb re-analysed the PCR reads in MiXCR, keeping a single row per CDR3 protein. The table includes a few hundred thousand distinct CDR3 sequences, about 45% detected once. The sample consisted of PBMCs, taken before TCRalphabeta/CD19-depleted stem cell transplant. The receptors were gathered from a girl under 10 years old with aplastic anemia, due to receive a stem cell transplant.

This clonotype has ten or more counts. This chain uses TRBV7-2 with TRBJ1-5, with D tentatively TRBD1 (5 bases). Germline CDR1 is SGHTA and CDR2 is FQGNSA. The CDR3 covers 14 residues. Deletions cut 3 bases from V and 3 bases from J, with 9 bases between. CDR3 bases: TGTGCCAGCAGCTTCCTCGGGGCCAATCAGCCCCAGCATTTT. This translates into CASSFLGANQPQHF.

Only a few counts were recorded for this clonotype. This chain links TRBV28 with TRBJ2-7, with D possibly TRBD2 on 6 matching bases. This CDR3 has 14 amino acids. V dropped 5 bases and J dropped 5 bases, with 16 bases sitting between them. CDR1 is MDHEN and CDR2 is SYDVKM in the germline V gene. The CDR3 protein is CASSPPLGGNEQYF. As DNA, the CDR3 is TGTGCCAGCAGTCCGCCCCTGGGGGGAAACGAGCAGTACTTC.

This clonotype was observed a few times. The V gene is TRBV29-1, the J gene TRBJ1-1; no clear D. V was cut by 5 bases and J by 1 base, with 11 bases left in between. CDR1 and CDR2 (germline): SQVTM, ANQGSEA. The CDR3 is 13 residues long. The CDR3 loop reads CSVYRPENTEAFF. The CDR3 region has the DNA TGCAGCGTTTATCGACCGGAGAACACTGAAGCTTTCTTT. The full variable domain, in which reference TRBV29-1 and TRBJ1-1 provide the parts outside the CDR3, is SAVISQKPSRDICQRGTSLTIQCQVDSQVTMMFWYRQQPGQSLTLIATANQGSEATYESGFVIDKFPISRPNLTFSTLTVSNMSPEDSSIYLCSVYRPENTEAFFGQGTRLTVV.